This TCR beta chain was recovered during a study of control samples from healthy donors and cancer patients. Using immunoSEQ multiplex PCR, the repertoire was profiled, and TCRdb retains in-frame clones only, with some absent. The table shows around 23,000 clones, with around 83% occurring only once. Trimming removed 5 bases from V and 6 bases from J, with 13 bases in between. The CDR3 is made up of 14 amino acids. Germline V gene lookup returns CDR1 SGHAT and CDR2 FQNNGV. The receptor comes from a man aged 55 to 70 with head and neck cancer. The chain uses TRBV11-2 and TRBJ2-2; no reliable D call. The sample taken for sequencing was PBMCs. The CDR3 DNA follows: TGTGCCAGCAGCCGGGCGACGGCCCCCGGGGAGCTGTTTTTT. Encoded protein: CASSRATAPGELFF.